The T cell receptor beta chain under discussion was sequenced for a study of beta chain features in type 1 diabetes. Study overall: The patient and healthy donor groups were comparable for age, gender and cell yields. Study results and caveats: Shorter TCRB CDR3s, moderately but significantly so, marked every one of the four CD4+ subsets in Type 1 diabetes patients.

The study reverse transcribed the entire isolated RNA, so it sequenced expressed TCRB transcripts. Using immunoSEQ multiplex PCR, the repertoire was profiled, and TCRdb retains in-frame clones only, with some absent. The table lists just over 450,000 clones, about 29% of them singletons. Trimming removed 8 bases from V and 2 bases from J; junction bases left unmatched: 5. The CDR3 sequence is 14 residues long. Germline CDR1 and CDR2: MNHEY and SMNVEV (reference sequence). Based on CD45RO/CCR7/CD25/CD127/CD95/CD27, CD4+ regulatory, stem cell-like memory, naive and central memory cells were sorted. About this clone: Its specificity is not known.

The chain has TRBV27 and TRBJ2-3; TRBD1 matches at 9 bases. This TCR was sampled from a young man in good health. The specimen sequenced was naive CD4+ T cells from blood. CDR3: CASRGQGPTDTQYF. In DNA, the CDR3 is TGTGCCAGCCGGGGACAGGGCCCCACAGATACGCAGTATTTT.